Below are 9 T cell receptor beta chains sequenced from a single sample in a study of cytomegalovirus exposure and HLA in healthy donors. The PCR employed 60 Vbeta primers together with 13 Jbeta primers. Measured with immunoSEQ multiplex PCR; TCRdb has only the in-frame clones, and not every one. The sample records more than 110,000 clones, around 85% being singletons. The sample taken for sequencing was PBMCs. These receptors originate from a woman aged 50 to 65 in good health and CMV-seropositive.

The chain couples TRBV2 to TRBJ1-2, with TRBD1 matching 9 bases. Germline V gives CDR1 SNHLY, CDR2 FYNNEI. The trim removed 6 bases at V and 5 bases at J, leaving 7 bases unmatched. This CDR3 is built from 14 residues. This CDR3 reads CASSGQGQEYGYTF. The CDR3 region has the DNA TGTGCCAGCAGCGGACAGGGGCAGGAGTATGGCTACACCTTC. The variable domain in full, completed from reference TRBV2 and TRBJ1-2, reads EPEVTQTPSHQVTQMGQEVILRCVPISNHLYFYWYRQILGQKVEFLVSFYNNEISEKSEIFDDQFSVERPDGSNFTLKIRSTKLEDSAMYFCASSGQGQEYGYTFGSGTRLTVV.

The gene calls are TRBV11-2 and TRBJ2-5, with TRBD2 as a possible D gene (7 bases). The CDR3 covers 16 residues. CDR1 and CDR2 from the germline V gene are SGHAT and FQNNGV. V was trimmed by 6 bases and J by 5 bases, leaving 22 bases between them. This CDR3 reads CASRQGGRGRRETQYF. CDR3 bases: TGTGCCAGCAGACAGGGAGGGAGGGGCCGGCGGGAGACCCAGTACTTC.

V usage is TRBV11-2 and J usage is TRBJ2-3; 7 nucleotides align to TRBD2. Germline CDR1 SGHAT, CDR2 FQNNGV. The CDR3 consists of 14 residues. V shed 0 bases and J 5 bases; nucleotides not matched to a gene: 2. CDR3 DNA sequence: TGTGCCAGCAGCTTAGATCGGGGGGTAGATACGCAGTATTTT. It encodes CASSLDRGVDTQYF.

This clone was seen just once. This sequence joins TRBV15 and TRBJ2-2; D may be TRBD1 (6 bases). The CDR3 is 17 residues long. Per germline, CDR1 LNHNV and CDR2 YYDKDF (reference sequence). Trimming removed 1 base at V and 3 bases at J, with 15 bases between. The CDR3 is CATSRAGRGADTGELFF. The CDR3 DNA reads TGTGCCACCAGCAGAGCCGGCAGGGGCGCGGACACCGGGGAGCTGTTTTTT. Based on the CDR3 plus reference TRBV15 and TRBJ2-2, the full variable domain is DAMVIQNPRYQVTQFGKPVTLSCSQTLNHNVMYWYQQKSSQAPKLLFHYYDKDFNNEADTPDNFQSRRPNTSFCFLDIRSPGLGDTAMYLCATSRAGRGADTGELFFGEGSRLTVL.

The gene calls are TRBV7-2 and TRBJ2-5, with 11 bases aligning to TRBD2. The V gene's germline CDR1 is SGHTA and CDR2 FQGNSA. V lost 5 bases to trimming and J lost 2 bases; unmatched junction nucleotides: 4. The CDR3 sequence is 15 residues long. The CDR3 loop reads CASSDRLAGQETQYF. The CDR3 nucleotides read TGTGCCAGCAGCGACAGACTAGCGGGACAAGAGACCCAGTACTTC.

The chain couples TRBV5-1 to TRBJ2-7; 9 positions match TRBD1. The CDR3 is 13 residues long. CDR1 SGHRS and CDR2 YFSETQ come from the germline V gene. V lost 4 bases to trimming and J lost 6 bases; unmatched junction nucleotides: 5. CDR3 in amino acids: CASSMDRGREQYF. CDR3 in DNA: TGCGCCAGCAGCATGGACAGGGGACGCGAGCAGTACTTC.

In DNA form, the CDR3 reads TGCGCCAGCAGCCAAGGGGCCGTAGCTAACTATGGCTACACCTTC. The encoded protein is CASSQGAVANYGYTF. V usage is TRBV5-1 and J usage is TRBJ1-2; D might be TRBD1 (5 bases). The CDR3 contains 15 residues. Germline CDR1 and CDR2: SGHRS and YFSETQ. The V end lost 4 bases, the J end lost 0 bases, and 13 bases lay between the germline ends. The variable domain in full, completed from reference TRBV5-1 and TRBJ1-2, reads KAGVTQTPRYLIKTRGQQVTLSCSPISGHRSVSWYQQTPGQGLQFLFEYFSETQRNKGNFPGRFSGRQFSNSRSEMNVSTLELGDSALYLCASSQGAVANYGYTFGSGTRLTVV.

This rearrangement joins TRBV5-1 to TRBJ2-3; D remains unclear. CDR1 is SGHRS, CDR2 YFSETQ, per germline. This CDR3 spans 13 amino acids. V lost 0 bases to trimming and J lost 6 bases, with 8 bases between them. The CDR3 DNA reads TGCGCCAGCAGCTTGGTCTCACGGGATACGCAGTATTTT. This translates into CASSLVSRDTQYF.

V usage is TRBV12-2 and J usage is TRBJ2-4; the DNA was not compared with TRBD1, the D call given in the table. TRBV12-2 is classified as a pseudogene. This CDR3 is built from 18 residues. The CDR3 region is CASRLPGFRGVAKNIQYF. The CDR3 bases are TGTGCAAGTCGCTTACCAGGGTTCAGGGGAGTAGCCAAAAACATTCAGTACTTC.